This TCR beta chain was profiled in a study of OX40 agonist ivuxolimab in advanced cancers. Overall study: Patients were roughly 81% male with ages about 23 to 80, mean around 58.

Whole-study findings and limits: Expanded clones belonging to CD8+ T cells outnumbered, on average, those of CD4+.

Sequenced by immunoSEQ multiplex PCR; TCRdb stores in-frame clones only, minus some. The profile shows about 130,000 clones, about nine tenths of them singletons. This CDR3 has 15 amino acids. The germline V and J ends were trimmed by 4 bases and 3 bases, with 16 bases remaining between them. Germline CDR1 SGHNT, CDR2 YYREEE (reference sequence). On this clone itself: Its antigen is unknown.

This chain connects TRBV5-4 to TRBJ1-2, with D perhaps TRBD1 (6 bases). Sequencing was performed on CD4+ or CD8+ T cells sorted from blood, taken in a trial of the OX40 agonist ivuxolimab. The TCR sequence derives from an adult with an advanced solid tumor such as melanoma, head and neck, liver or kidney cancer. The CDR3 DNA reads TGTGCCAGCAGCCCGGGTGGGGGCACCTACTATGGCTACACCTTC. It yields the protein CASSPGGGTYYGYTF.